This T cell receptor beta chain derives from a study of T cell responses to AZD1222 COVID-19 vaccine (dated by TCRdb to the early 2020s). Study-wide context: TCR sequencing covered roughly 230 trial participants: about 210 given two doses of AZD1222 and about 26 given two doses of MenACWY control vaccine. Trial participants were enrolled by age into 18-55, 56-69 and 70-plus year subgroups, with approximately 160, 26 and 62 TCR-sequenced participants respectively. Broad study findings and their caveats: Conclusions about previously exposed vaccinees are limited, since just a handful of AZD1222 recipients were seropositive for SARS-CoV-2 at baseline. Vaccine-associated CD4 TCRs spanned the whole spike protein, with dominant responses in regions 160-218 and 743-854. Reportedly, close to half of the unique spike-specific TCRs recognized epitopes lying outside the regions that are mutated in the B.1.351 and B.1.1.7 variants. A significant rise in spike-specific TCR breadth and depth was observed after two AZD1222 doses relative to day 0 and relative to MenACWY recipients. The 56-69-year group was small, and its depth increase did not reach significance, likely because of low power. Participants were mostly white British, with more females than males. The authors suggested clonal diversity may have been underestimated. Because no day 14 peak-response samples were available, repertoires were characterized only after the peak T cell response.

The CDR3 regions of human TCRbeta chains were subjected to immunosequencing. Turning to the authors' computational methods: TCRs in the repertoires were compared against a reference library of SARS-CoV-2-specific TCRs that had been generated with the MIRA antigen-specificity platform. Breadth was defined as the fraction of unique TCRs that were SARS-CoV-2-associated, and depth was defined as the fraction of total T cells that were SARS-CoV-2-associated. Using the MIRA data, every spike-specific TCR was mapped to the spike region that the TCR reacted to and assigned to either a CD4 or a CD8 class. Log10-transformed breadth and depth values were compared by one-way ANOVA with Sidak's multiple comparisons tests. TCRdb mirrors the immuneACCESS table, restricted to in-frame sequences. Some clones are absent from its copies; in checked studies, under half trace to an unresolved V gene, and the reason for the others is unknown. Clonal size and the V and J genes are those of that table, whereas D and trimming came from the DNA. The sample contains approximately 150,000 clones, around 90% of them found a single time. The top ten clonotypes cover 1.5% to 2% of the sample.

V was cut back by 0 bases and J by 5 bases, leaving a gap of 10 bases between them. Spanning cysteine to phenylalanine, the CDR3 consists of 14 amino acids. Left in the record is the CDR3 DNA by itself, 42 bases read in frame from the first base. The germline V gene sets CDR1 to SGHRS and CDR2 to YFSETQ. This clone appeared a single time. Its antigen remains unidentified. Qualities for individual bases were not recorded, and no much larger clone is one base off. The intended sense of this specimen's time point label: about 28 days (+/-7) after the second vaccine dose. AZD1222 recipients with second doses at about 4 weeks or about 12 weeks were pooled, because spike-specific TCR depth and breadth did not differ between schedules. Samples from vaccinated people were obtained from the UK trials COV001 and COV002, which included a single-blind randomized controlled phase 2/3 trial of AZD1222 (ChAdOx1 nCoV-19) in healthy adults. Trial participant PBMC samples were collected at day 0 and day 28 after the second dose for TCRbeta chain sequencing.

The chain is encoded by TRBV5-1 joined to TRBJ2-3; the D gene is perhaps TRBD1, from 6 matching bases. The input for sequencing was peripheral blood, taken 28 days after the second AZD1222 dose. The TCR originated in an adult who received the AZD1222 COVID-19 vaccine. CDR3 loop: CASSLALGGDTQYF. The DNA reads as follows: TGCGCCAGCAGCTTGGCACTAGGGGGAGATACGCAGTATTTT.